Following are 16 T cell receptor beta chains from one sample sequenced in a study of T cells in Graves' hyperthyroidism and ophthalmopathy. The source material, RNA transcripts, was used to amplify TCR beta CDR3 regions. HTBI primers were the set used in a first-round RT-PCR of the TCR CDR3. MiXCR, run by TCRdb on the multiplex PCR reads, gives a single entry per CDR3 protein. The sample yields about 560,000 distinct CDR3 sequences, more than 45% seen once. Material for sequencing was peripheral blood or thyroid tissue (not recorded which). These receptors originate from a woman under 30 with Graves' hyperthyroidism.

This clonotype was picked up many times. V and J are TRBV9 and TRBJ2-2; D is undetermined. CDR3 length equals 11 residues. CDR1 is SGDLS, CDR2 YYNGEE, per germline. Trimming left V 0 bases short and J 7 bases short, with 1 base between. This CDR3 reads CASSVGGELFF. The CDR3 DNA is TGTGCCAGCAGCGTAGGCGGGGAGCTGTTTTTT.

A few counts support this clonotype. The chain couples TRBV7-9 to TRBJ1-1; no definite D call. Germline CDR1 reads SEHNR; CDR2 reads FQNEAQ (reference sequence). This CDR3 is built from 12 residues. V lost 5 bases to trimming and J lost 7 bases, with 11 bases between them. CDR3 protein: CASSLVGNEAFF. In nucleotides, the CDR3 is TGTGCCAGCAGCCTCGTTGGGAATGAAGCTTTCTTT.

Here the CDR3 reads CASSERTAKNIQYF. As DNA, the CDR3 is TGTGCCAGCAGTGAACGGACAGCCAAAAACATTCAGTACTTC. The chain couples TRBV2 to TRBJ2-4, with no clear D. This CDR3 contains 14 residues. Germline-derived CDR1 and CDR2 are SNHLY and FYNNEI. Between the trimmed V and J ends, which lost 2 bases and 0 bases, there was a span of 5 bases.

There are many counts of this clonotype. One end of the junction fails to match germline, which may point to a read error. The chain links TRBV2 to TRBJ2-5, with D hard to call. Per germline, CDR1 SNHLY and CDR2 FYNNEI. This CDR3 comprises 12 residues. CDR3 nucleotide sequence: TGCGCCAGCAGTCCCGGCCAAGAGACCCAGTACTTC. This gives the protein CASSPGQETQYF.

This clonotype was picked up many times. V usage is TRBV7-9 and J usage is TRBJ1-5; 9 bases align to TRBD1. The length of the CDR3 is 14 residues. V lost 5 bases, J lost 5 bases, and 4 bases stayed unmatched. The germline V gene encodes CDR1 SEHNR and CDR2 FQNEAQ (reference sequence). In DNA form, the CDR3 reads TGTGCCAGCAGCGCGGACAGGGGTTATCAGCCCCAGCATTTT. It specifies CASSADRGYQPQHF.

V usage is TRBV2 and J usage is TRBJ1-5, with 8 bases that match TRBD1. The length of the CDR3 is 16 residues. With V trimmed by 6 bases and J by 7 bases, 14 bases remained unmatched. The V gene's germline CDR1 is SNHLY and CDR2 FYNNEI. The CDR3 is CASRETLDRVWQPQHF. The CDR3 DNA is TGTGCCAGCAGAGAGACACTGGACAGGGTGTGGCAGCCCCAGCATTTT. Together with reference TRBV2 and TRBJ1-5, the CDR3 gives the full variable domain: EPEVTQTPSHQVTQMGQEVILRCVPISNHLYFYWYRQILGQKVEFLVSFYNNEISEKSEIFDDQFSVERPDGSNFTLKIRSTKLEDSAMYFCASRETLDRVWQPQHFGDGTRLSIL.

This clonotype was seen many times. The J gene is TRBJ2-5, the V gene TRBV7-9, with D perhaps matching TRBD1 (5 bases). V dropped 0 bases and J dropped 2 bases, with 10 bases sitting between them. The CDR3 is 15 amino acids. Germline V lookup: CDR1 SEHNR, CDR2 FQNEAQ (reference sequence). The CDR3: CASSLARGTQETQYF. In DNA form, the CDR3 reads TGTGCCAGCAGCTTAGCAAGGGGCACACAAGAGACCCAGTACTTC.

DNA for the CDR3: TGCAGCGTTGAGGTTCGTGCGGCAGATACGCAGTATTTT. It is translated as CSVEVRAADTQYF. The chain recombines TRBV29-1 with TRBJ2-3; D is unresolved. Germline assignment: CDR1 SQVTM and CDR2 ANQGSEA. The V end was cut by 3 bases, the J end by 4 bases, with 11 bases between. The CDR3 length is 13 residues.

V is TRBV24-1 and J is TRBJ2-7; 14 positions match TRBD2. The V gene end was trimmed by 9 bases and the J gene end by 6 bases; junction bases not matched to a gene: 3. CDR3 length: 13 amino acids. CDR1 is KGHDR and CDR2 is SFDVKD in the germline V gene. The CDR3 sequence is CATGTSGRGEQYF. CDR3 nucleotides: TGTGCCACCGGGACTAGCGGGAGAGGCGAGCAGTACTTC.

J is TRBJ2-7 and V is TRBV20-1; maybe TRBD2 (6 bases). The CDR3 covers 12 residues. V shed 3 bases and J shed 5 bases, with 11 bases lying between them. Per the germline V gene, CDR1 is DFQATT and CDR2 is SNEGSKA (reference sequence). The CDR3 spells CSASPWGDEQYF. As DNA, the CDR3 is TGCAGTGCTAGTCCCTGGGGGGACGAGCAGTACTTC.

Ten or more counts support this clonotype. This chain uses TRBV24-1 with TRBJ2-7, with 9 bases fitting TRBD1. Looked up from germline, CDR1 is KGHDR and CDR2 is SFDVKD. The trim removed 3 bases at V and 5 bases at J, leaving 4 bases unmatched. The CDR3 runs 14 residues. CDR3 nucleotide sequence: TGTGCCACCAGTGATCACCGGGACAGGGACGAGCAGTACTTC. Translating gives CATSDHRDRDEQYF.

The CDR3 here is CASSRDRGALPNYGYTF. The DNA of the CDR3 is TGTGCCAGCAGTAGGGACAGGGGGGCTCTACCTAACTATGGCTACACCTTC. The chain links TRBV2 to TRBJ1-2; 11 bases are a match to TRBD1. V lost 5 bases and J lost 0; bases outside the gene matches: 8. Germline V gene data show CDR1 as SNHLY and CDR2 as FYNNEI. CDR3 size: 17 residues. The full variable domain, completed using reference TRBV2 and TRBJ1-2, is EPEVTQTPSHQVTQMGQEVILRCVPISNHLYFYWYRQILGQKVEFLVSFYNNEISEKSEIFDDQFSVERPDGSNFTLKIRSTKLEDSAMYFCASSRDRGALPNYGYTFGSGTRLTVV.

V usage is TRBV25-1 and J usage is TRBJ1-4; the match to TRBD1 covers 8 bases. CDR1 is MGHDK, CDR2 SYGVNS, per germline. The V segment lost 11 bases and the J segment 7 bases; nucleotides outside the gene matches: 6. This CDR3 has 12 amino acids. The CDR3 DNA reads TGTGCCCCGGGACAGGACGTTGAAAAACTGTTTTTT. Residues: CAPGQDVEKLFF.

The chain joins TRBV7-9 to TRBJ2-5; possible D gene TRBD2, 5 bases. The CDR3 sequence is 14 residues long. Germline loops: CDR1 SEHNR, CDR2 FQNEAQ (reference sequence). Trimming removed 7 bases from V and 0 bases from J, with 12 bases in between. The CDR3 DNA follows: TGTGCCAGCAAAGGACTCTCCCACCAAGAGACCCAGTACTTC. The encoded protein is CASKGLSHQETQYF.

This clonotype occurred once. The chain carries TRBV7-2 and TRBJ1-5; no reliable D call. V lost 7 bases, J lost 0 bases, and 16 bases lay in between. Germline V gene sequence: CDR1 SGHTA, CDR2 FQGNSA. There are 16 residues in the CDR3. The CDR3, as DNA: TGTGCCAGCAAGCTATCCGGCCCCTATAGCAATCAGCCCCAGCATTTT. Its protein is CASKLSGPYSNQPQHF.

This chain joins TRBV7-2 and TRBJ2-7, with 9 bases that match TRBD1. The CDR3 has 16 amino acids. The V segment lost 5 bases and the J segment 2 bases; nucleotides outside the gene matches: 10. Looked up from germline, CDR1 is SGHTA and CDR2 is FQGNSA. CDR3 sequence: CASSPGSGTGTYEQYF. CDR3 DNA sequence: TGTGCCAGCAGCCCAGGGTCCGGGACAGGGACCTACGAGCAGTACTTC. Looking up the rest from reference TRBV7-2 and TRBJ2-7 gives the full variable domain: GAGVSQSPSNKVTEKGKDVELRCDPISGHTALYWYRQSLGQGLEFLIYFQGNSAPDKSGLPSDRFSAERTGGSVSTLTIQRTQQEDSAVYLCASSPGSGTGTYEQYFGPGTRLTVT.